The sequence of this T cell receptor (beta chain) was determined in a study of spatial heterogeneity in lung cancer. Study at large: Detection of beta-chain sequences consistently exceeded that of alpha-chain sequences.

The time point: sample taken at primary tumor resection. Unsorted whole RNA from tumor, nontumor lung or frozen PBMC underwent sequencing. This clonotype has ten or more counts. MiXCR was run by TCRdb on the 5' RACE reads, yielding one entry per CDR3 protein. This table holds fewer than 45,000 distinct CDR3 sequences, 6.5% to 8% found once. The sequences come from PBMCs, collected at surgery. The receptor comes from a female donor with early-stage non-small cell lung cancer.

The CDR3, as DNA: TGTGCCAGCAGTGCACTAGAGCCACTCCTCACAGATACGCAGTATTTT. Its protein is CASSALEPLLTDTQYF. The chain has TRBV2 and TRBJ2-3, with D possibly matching TRBD2 (5 bases). Trimming cost V 4 bases and J 2 bases, with 16 bases left between them. CDR1 is SNHLY and CDR2 is FYNNEI in the germline V gene. The CDR3 is 16 amino acids.